The 29 T cell receptor beta chains given below trace back to one sample, sequenced in a study of CD8 T cells in ankylosing spondylitis (dated by TCRdb to 2015 to 2018). The method was 5' RACE. This sample was sequenced with an Illumina HiSeq 2500. TCRdb trimmed public reads at Q25 via fastp, called clones via MiXCR and kept in-frame beta chains. Identical CDR3 proteins give one entry, which carries the most common genes and DNA. For this sample the table gives around 32,000 distinct CDR3 sequences, of which 5.5% to 8% were detected only once. Approximately 10% of the sample lies in the top ten. Input material: blood, either unsorted or a sorted T cell fraction (not recorded which). The origin of the receptors is a male donor with ankylosing spondylitis or in good health (not recorded which).

At least ten counts were recorded for this clonotype. The CDR3 is CASSVIRNEQFF. The CDR3 bases are TGTGCCAGCAGTGTTATCAGGAATGAGCAGTTCTTC. J is TRBJ2-1 and V is TRBV2; D unresolved. CDR1 is SNHLY, CDR2 FYNNEI, per germline. The CDR3 has 12 residues. The V gene lost 4 bases and the J gene lost 7 bases, with 8 bases spanning the gap.

The table lists this clonotype with a few counts. The chain joins TRBV12-3 or TRBV12-4 to TRBJ1-4, with 7 bases that match TRBD1. V lost 11 bases, J lost 2 bases, and 20 bases stayed unmatched. The length of the CDR3 is 18 residues. This CDR3 reads CAFSLARDRSGTNEKLFF. The CDR3 DNA reads as TGTGCCTTCAGTTTAGCGAGGGACAGATCCGGGACTAATGAAAAACTGTTTTTT.

In its sample, this clonotype was seen many times. The V gene is TRBV7-9, the J gene TRBJ2-1; D tentatively fits TRBD1 or TRBD2 (6 bases each). Trimming took 1 base from V and 6 from J, leaving 10 bases between them. CDR1 is SEHNR, CDR2 FQNEAQ, per germline (reference sequence). This CDR3 is built from 14 residues. The CDR3 DNA follows: TGTGCCAGCAGCTTAGGGGGGGCAATCAATGAGCAGTTCTTC. It specifies CASSLGGAINEQFF. The full variable domain, in which reference TRBV7-9 and TRBJ2-1 provide the parts outside the CDR3, is DTGVSQNPRHKITKRGQNVTFRCDPISEHNRLYWYRQTLGQGPEFLTYFQNEAQLEKSRLLSDRFSAERPKGSFSTLEIQRTEQGDSAMYLCASSLGGAINEQFFGPGTRLTVL.

This clonotype was picked up many times. The chain combines TRBV10-3 with TRBJ1-2; D is undetermined. Germline CDR1 ENHRY, CDR2 SYGVKD. V was shortened by 2 bases and J by 4 bases, with 11 bases between the two germline ends. The CDR3 covers 14 residues. The CDR3 is CAISEGAPLYGYTF. Here the CDR3 DNA reads TGTGCCATCAGTGAGGGCGCCCCCCTCTATGGCTACACCTTC.

Turning to this clonotype: A clone one base away is much larger, so this may be a read error. This chain uses TRBV5-1 with TRBJ2-7; tentative D call: TRBD2 (5 bases). The CDR3 sequence is 14 residues long. V lost 7 bases and J 3 bases, leaving 17 bases between the germline ends. Germline V gives CDR1 SGHRS, CDR2 YFSETQ. CDR3 region: CASGRSGGNYEQYF. CDR3 coding DNA: TGCGCCAGCGGTAGGAGTGGAGGTAACTACGAGCAGTACTTC.

This clonotype was seen a handful of times. The J gene is TRBJ2-7, the V gene TRBV18; 8 nucleotides line up with TRBD2. Germline CDR1 reads KGHSH; CDR2 reads LQKENI. The CDR3 extends over 17 amino acids. Losses at the gene ends were 5 bases for V and 0 bases for J; bases not matched to a gene: 12. CDR3 DNA sequence: TGTGCCAGCTCATACTCCCCAATCCTAGCGGGCTCCTACGAGCAGTACTTC. The encoded protein is CASSYSPILAGSYEQYF.

This clonotype was recorded many times. This sequence joins TRBV2 and TRBJ2-5; D could derive from TRBD1 or TRBD2 (5 bases each). Trimming removed 6 bases at V and 4 bases at J, with 12 bases between. This CDR3 has 13 amino acids. Germline-derived CDR1 and CDR2 are SNHLY and FYNNEI. CDR3 protein: CASRESGTETQYF. CDR3 sequence (DNA): TGTGCCAGCAGGGAGTCAGGGACAGAGACCCAGTACTTC.

This clonotype ranks as medium-sized. The rearrangement joins TRBV29-1 to TRBJ2-7; 7 nucleotides align to TRBD2. This CDR3 is built from 13 residues. Per the germline V gene, CDR1 is SQVTM and CDR2 is ANQGSEA. Trimming at V came to 5 bases and at J to 1 base, leaving 5 bases not matched to a gene. The CDR3 protein is CSVRSGGSYEQYF. CDR3 DNA sequence: TGCAGCGTTCGATCGGGAGGTTCCTACGAGCAGTACTTC.

This clonotype was picked up many times. The rearrangement links TRBV29-1 to TRBJ2-5; TRBD1 aligns across 7 bases. V was clipped by 7 bases and J by 2 bases; unmatched bases: 4. CDR1 and CDR2 (germline): SQVTM, ANQGSEA. This CDR3 is built from 12 residues. The CDR3 coding sequence is TGCAGCGCTCGACAGGGACAAGAGACCCAGTACTTC. Amino acids: CSARQGQETQYF.

This clonotype was seen many times. The V gene is TRBV6-6, the J gene TRBJ1-5; D is uncertain. The CDR3 has 12 amino acids. Per germline, CDR1 MNHNY and CDR2 SVGAGI (reference sequence). The V end was cut by 4 bases, the J end by 5 bases, with 6 bases between. CDR3 sequence: CASSSGDQPQHF. The CDR3 DNA reads as TGTGCCAGCAGTTCTGGGGATCAGCCCCAGCATTTT.

In this sample, this clonotype turned up many times. The chain links TRBV5-1 to TRBJ2-2; 10 nucleotides align to TRBD1. V shed 1 base and J 6 bases; nucleotides not matched to a gene: 6. Germline V gene sequence: CDR1 SGHRS, CDR2 YFSETQ. CDR3 length equals 16 residues. CDR3 residues: CASSLTRQGAPGELFF. The CDR3 DNA sequence: TGCGCCAGCAGCTTGACGAGACAGGGGGCCCCCGGGGAGCTGTTTTTT.

This clonotype was observed many times. The genes are TRBV21-1 and TRBJ2-5; the table gives TRBD2 as D, unverified against the DNA. TRBV21-1 is reported as a pseudogene. The CDR3 is made up of 19 amino acids. CDR3 sequence: CASSNRMTWRVDVQETQYF. The CDR3 nucleotides are TGTGCCAGCAGCAACCGCATGACCTGGAGGGTTGATGTACAAGAGACCCAGTACTTC.

This clonotype has a count of ten or more. V usage is TRBV6-1 and J usage is TRBJ2-7; weak D call: TRBD2 (6 bases). CDR3 length equals 13 residues. The V end was cut by 0 bases, the J end by 6 bases, with 9 bases between. Germline CDR1 MNHNS, CDR2 SASEGT. The CDR3 bases are TGTGCCAGCAGTGAAGCGGGACTGACCGAGCAGTACTTC. Its translation is CASSEAGLTEQYF.

This clonotype was recorded many times. The rearrangement links TRBV27 to TRBJ1-5, with no clear D. V was clipped by 3 bases and J by 0 bases, with 9 bases between them. In germline, CDR1 is MNHEY, CDR2 SMNVEV (reference sequence). CDR3 length: 15 amino acids. The CDR3 DNA reads as TGTGCCAGCAGTTTGTCGGGGATTAGCAATCAGCCCCAGCATTTT. Protein product: CASSLSGISNQPQHF.

This clonotype was counted many times. This chain joins TRBV28 and TRBJ1-5; 9 positions match TRBD1. The J segment lost 3 bases and the V segment lost 5 bases, leaving 5 bases of the junction unmatched. Germline values: CDR1 MDHEN, CDR2 SYDVKM. The CDR3 runs 15 residues. Written as DNA, the CDR3 is TGTGCCAGCAGTCCGGGACAGGGTTACAATCAGCCCCAGCATTTT. This encodes CASSPGQGYNQPQHF.

V and J are TRBV7-9 and TRBJ2-5; D perhaps matches TRBD2 (6 bases). Trimming left V 4 bases short and J 5 bases short, with 17 bases between. CDR1 and CDR2 from the germline V gene are SEHNR and FQNEAQ (reference sequence). The CDR3 has 15 residues. For the CDR3, the DNA is TGTGCCAGCAGCTCGATCTTGGCGGGAAAGGAGACCCAGTACTTC. Protein sequence: CASSSILAGKETQYF.

Many counts were recorded for this clonotype. The chain uses TRBV7-3 and TRBJ2-1; TRBD2 is a possible D gene (5 bases). V was shortened by 1 base and J by 4 bases, with 8 bases between the two germline ends. Germline CDR1 and CDR2: SGHTA and FQGTGA. The CDR3 runs to 14 residues. CDR3 residues: CASSLNPGYNEQFF. The CDR3 bases are TGTGCCAGCAGCTTAAATCCGGGGTACAATGAGCAGTTCTTC.

At least ten counts were recorded for this clonotype. The rearrangement links TRBV28 to TRBJ2-2; 7 bases map to TRBD2. V trimming: 3 bases; J trimming: 6 bases; junction bases outside the gene matches: 10. The CDR3 length is 16 residues. Germline lookup yields CDR1 MDHEN and CDR2 SYDVKM. CDR3 bases: TGTGCCAGCAGTTTCACCCCGGGGGGAGGGTCCGGGGAGCTGTTTTTT. Amino acids: CASSFTPGGGSGELFF.

This clonotype was recorded at least ten times. The chain combines TRBV29-1 with TRBJ1-1, with D possibly being TRBD1 (6 bases). Germline V gene data show CDR1 as SQVTM and CDR2 as ANQGSEA. The CDR3 has 14 residues. The V gene lost 7 bases and the J gene lost 3 bases, with 18 bases spanning the gap. CDR3 bases: TGCAGCGCCTCAGTGGGGGGGCAGGACACTGAAGCTTTCTTT. Translated: CSASVGGQDTEAFF. The complete variable domain, with remaining parts taken from reference TRBV29-1 and TRBJ1-1, reads SAVISQKPSRDICQRGTSLTIQCQVDSQVTMMFWYRQQPGQSLTLIATANQGSEATYESGFVIDKFPISRPNLTFSTLTVSNMSPEDSSIYLCSASVGGQDTEAFFGQGTRLTVV.

This clonotype was recorded many times. The chain joins TRBV5-1 to TRBJ2-4; D is possibly TRBD1 (5 bases). Germline lookup yields CDR1 SGHRS and CDR2 YFSETQ. This CDR3 is built from 15 residues. Trimming removed 0 bases from V and 0 bases from J, with 7 bases in between. CDR3 residues: CASSLGQGAKNIQYF. The DNA for the CDR3 is TGCGCCAGCAGCTTGGGGCAGGGAGCCAAAAACATTCAGTACTTC.

This clonotype was observed at least ten times. The J gene is TRBJ1-1, the V gene TRBV7-8; D is unclear. V was pared by 7 bases and J by 5 bases, with 8 bases between. CDR3 size: 11 residues. Germline-derived CDR1 and CDR2 are SGHVS and FQNEAQ. The CDR3 coding sequence is TGTGCCAGCACCCCAAGTACTGAAGCTTTCTTT. Protein sequence: CASTPSTEAFF.

In its sample, this clonotype was seen many times. This sequence joins TRBV28 and TRBJ1-2; D gene unclear. The CDR3 sequence is 14 residues long. V dropped 5 bases and J dropped 4 bases, with 14 bases sitting between them. Per the germline V gene, CDR1 is MDHEN and CDR2 is SYDVKM. CDR3 amino acids: CASSPPTWGYGYTF. The CDR3, as DNA: TGTGCCAGCAGTCCGCCGACCTGGGGCTATGGCTACACCTTC.

This clonotype has at least ten counts. The chain combines TRBV6-5 with TRBJ2-1, with no clear D. Germline values: CDR1 MNHEY, CDR2 SVGAGI. The CDR3 length is 14 residues. Trimming pared 0 bases from V and 5 bases from J, leaving 8 bases between. CDR3 DNA sequence: TGTGCCAGCAGTTACTCTGGGGAACACAATGAGCAGTTCTTC. Translating gives CASSYSGEHNEQFF.

There are many counts of this clonotype. The CDR3: CASTLTMGNEQFF. The CDR3 nucleotides are TGTGCCAGCACCCTCACTATGGGGAATGAGCAGTTCTTC. J is TRBJ2-1 and V is TRBV7-2; D ambiguous. Germline V gene sequence: CDR1 SGHTA, CDR2 FQGNSA. The CDR3 spans 13 residues. The V gene lost 7 bases and the J gene lost 7 bases, with 14 bases spanning the gap.

This clonotype was seen ten or more times. The chain is built from TRBV14 and TRBJ1-2; D remains unclear. V lost 2 bases, J lost 8 bases, and 9 bases lay in between. CDR3 length: 12 amino acids. CDR1 and CDR2 from the germline V gene are SGHDN and FVKESK. CDR3 loop: CASSQMTWGYTF. CDR3 nucleotides: TGTGCCAGCAGCCAAATGACCTGGGGCTACACCTTC.

This clonotype has ten or more counts. The chain has TRBV4-2 and TRBJ2-1, with 13 nucleotides matching TRBD2. Trimming cost V 6 bases and J 7 bases; bases outside gene matches: 15. The CDR3 runs to 18 residues. CDR1 and CDR2 from the germline V gene are LGHNA and YNFKEQ. This chain's CDR3 is CASRPTHTGTSGINEQFF. CDR3 bases: TGTGCCAGCAGGCCCACGCACACCGGGACTAGCGGGATTAATGAGCAGTTCTTC.

This clonotype has ten or more counts. The CDR3 is CASRTSGTPENTQYF. The CDR3 DNA is TGTGCCAGCAGAACTAGCGGGACCCCAGAAAATACGCAGTATTTT. The chain couples TRBV28 to TRBJ2-3, with 10 bases that match TRBD2. The CDR3 length is 15 residues. The V gene's germline CDR1 is MDHEN and CDR2 SYDVKM. V was pared by 6 bases and J by 7 bases, with 10 bases of the junction left unmatched.

The chain carries TRBV5-1 and TRBJ2-7, with TRBD2 matching over 9 bases. V shed 3 bases and J 0 bases; nucleotides not matched to a gene: 4. The CDR3 loop spans 15 amino acids. Germline CDR1 SGHRS, CDR2 YFSETQ. The DNA for the CDR3 is TGCGCCAGCAGCTCTCTAGCGGGGCCCTCCTACGAGCAGTACTTC. Translation gives CASSSLAGPSYEQYF.

Only a few counts were recorded for this clonotype. The CDR3, as DNA: TGTGCCAGCAGCTTAGACTCTATCTCTGGCGGGGAGCTGTTTTTT. Translating it yields CASSLDSISGGELFF. This sequence joins TRBV7-2 and TRBJ2-2; D gene ambiguous. The V end was cut by 1 base, the J end by 7 bases, with 13 bases between. The CDR3 is made up of 15 amino acids. Germline loops: CDR1 SGHTA, CDR2 FQGNSA.